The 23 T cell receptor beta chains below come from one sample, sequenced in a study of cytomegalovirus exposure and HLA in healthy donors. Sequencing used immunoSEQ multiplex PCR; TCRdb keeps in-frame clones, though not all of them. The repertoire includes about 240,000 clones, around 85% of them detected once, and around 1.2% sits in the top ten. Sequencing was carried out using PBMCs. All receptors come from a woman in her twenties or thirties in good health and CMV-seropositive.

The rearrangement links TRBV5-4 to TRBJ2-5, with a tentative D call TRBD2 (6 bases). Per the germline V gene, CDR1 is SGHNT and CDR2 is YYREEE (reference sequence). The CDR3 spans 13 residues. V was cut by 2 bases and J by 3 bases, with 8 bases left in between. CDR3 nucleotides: TGTGCCAGCAGCTTCCCGGGAGAAGAGACCCAGTACTTC. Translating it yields CASSFPGEETQYF. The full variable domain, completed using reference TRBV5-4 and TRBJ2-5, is ETGVTQSPTHLIKTRGQQVTLRCSSQSGHNTVSWYQQALGQGPQFIFQYYREEENGRGNFPPRFSGLQFPNYSSELNVNALELDDSALYLCASSFPGEETQYFGPGTRLLVL.

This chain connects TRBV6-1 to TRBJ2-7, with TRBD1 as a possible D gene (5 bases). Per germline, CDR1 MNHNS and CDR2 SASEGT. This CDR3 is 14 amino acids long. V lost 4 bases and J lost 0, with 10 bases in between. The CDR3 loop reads CASSVGQGSYEQYF. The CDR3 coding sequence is TGTGCCAGCAGTGTCGGCCAGGGCTCCTACGAGCAGTACTTC.

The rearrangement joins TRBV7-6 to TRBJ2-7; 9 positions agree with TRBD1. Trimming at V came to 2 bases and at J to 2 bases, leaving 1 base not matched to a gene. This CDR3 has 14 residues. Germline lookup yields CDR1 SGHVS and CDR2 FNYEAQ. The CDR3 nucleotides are TGTGCCAGCAGCTTAAGGACAGGGGCCTACGAGCAGTACTTC. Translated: CASSLRTGAYEQYF.

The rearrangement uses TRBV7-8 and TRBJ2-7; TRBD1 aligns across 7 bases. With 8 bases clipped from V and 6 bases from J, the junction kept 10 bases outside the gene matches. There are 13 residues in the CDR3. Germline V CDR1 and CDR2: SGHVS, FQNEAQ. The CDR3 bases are TGTGCCAGCGTTCCAGGGACAGTCGGCGAGCAGTACTTC. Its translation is CASVPGTVGEQYF.

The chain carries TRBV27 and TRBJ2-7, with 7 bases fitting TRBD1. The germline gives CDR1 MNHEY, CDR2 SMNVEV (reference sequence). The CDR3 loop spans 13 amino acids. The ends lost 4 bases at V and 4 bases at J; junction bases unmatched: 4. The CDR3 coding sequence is TGTGCCAGCAGTTCGACAGGGAGATACGAGCAGTACTTC. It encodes CASSSTGRYEQYF.

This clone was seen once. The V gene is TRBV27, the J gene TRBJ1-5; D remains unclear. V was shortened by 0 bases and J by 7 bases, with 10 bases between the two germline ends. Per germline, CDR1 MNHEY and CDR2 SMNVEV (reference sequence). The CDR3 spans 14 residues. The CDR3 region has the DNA TGTGCCAGCAGTTTATCGTTCGTCGGGCAGCCCCAGCATTTT. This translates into CASSLSFVGQPQHF.

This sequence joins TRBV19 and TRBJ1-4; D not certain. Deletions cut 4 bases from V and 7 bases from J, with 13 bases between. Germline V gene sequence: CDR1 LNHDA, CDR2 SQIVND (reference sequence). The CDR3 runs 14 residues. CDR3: CASSTPGLPEKLFF. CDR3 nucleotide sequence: TGTGCCAGTAGTACCCCAGGCCTCCCTGAAAAACTGTTTTTT. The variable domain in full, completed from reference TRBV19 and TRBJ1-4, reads DGGITQSPKYLFRKEGQNVTLSCEQNLNHDAMYWYRQDPGQGLRLIYYSQIVNDFQKGDIAEGYSVSREKKESFPLTVTSAQKNPTAFYLCASSTPGLPEKLFFGSGTQLSVL.

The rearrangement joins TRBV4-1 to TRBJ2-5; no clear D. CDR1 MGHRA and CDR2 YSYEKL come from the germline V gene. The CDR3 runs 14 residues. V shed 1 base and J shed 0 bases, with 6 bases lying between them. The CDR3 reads CASSQGADQETQYF. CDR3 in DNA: TGCGCCAGCAGCCAAGGTGCAGACCAAGAGACCCAGTACTTC.

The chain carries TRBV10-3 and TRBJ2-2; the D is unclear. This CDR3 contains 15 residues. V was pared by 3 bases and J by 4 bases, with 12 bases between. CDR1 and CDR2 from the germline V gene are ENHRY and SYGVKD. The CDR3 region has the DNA TGTGCCATCAGTGATTTCGGGTTAGGCACCGGGGAGCTGTTTTTT. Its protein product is CAISDFGLGTGELFF.

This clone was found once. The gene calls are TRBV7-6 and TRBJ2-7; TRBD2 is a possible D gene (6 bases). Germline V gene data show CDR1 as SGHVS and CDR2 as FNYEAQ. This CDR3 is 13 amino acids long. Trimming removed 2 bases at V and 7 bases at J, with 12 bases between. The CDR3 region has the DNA TGTGCCAGCAGCTTATTTCAGGGAGGAGAGCAGTACTTC. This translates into CASSLFQGGEQYF.

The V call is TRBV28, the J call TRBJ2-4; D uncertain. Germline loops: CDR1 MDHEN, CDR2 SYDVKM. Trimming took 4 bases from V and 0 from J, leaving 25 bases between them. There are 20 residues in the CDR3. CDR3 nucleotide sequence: TGTGCCAGCAGTTCCGATGAATTGATGAGAAGAGGCCAAGCCAAAAACATTCAGTACTTC. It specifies CASSSDELMRRGQAKNIQYF. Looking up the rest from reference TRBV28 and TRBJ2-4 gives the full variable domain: DVKVTQSSRYLVKRTGEKVFLECVQDMDHENMFWYRQDPGLGLRLIYFSYDVKMKEKGDIPEGYSVSREKKERFSLILESASTNQTSMYLCASSSDELMRRGQAKNIQYFGAGTRLSVL.

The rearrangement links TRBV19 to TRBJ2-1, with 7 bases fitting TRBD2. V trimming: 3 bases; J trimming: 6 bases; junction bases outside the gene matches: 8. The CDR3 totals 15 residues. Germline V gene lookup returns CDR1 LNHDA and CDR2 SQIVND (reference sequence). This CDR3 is CASSIRLAAFNEQFF. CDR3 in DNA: TGTGCCAGTAGTATTCGGCTAGCGGCCTTCAATGAGCAGTTCTTC.

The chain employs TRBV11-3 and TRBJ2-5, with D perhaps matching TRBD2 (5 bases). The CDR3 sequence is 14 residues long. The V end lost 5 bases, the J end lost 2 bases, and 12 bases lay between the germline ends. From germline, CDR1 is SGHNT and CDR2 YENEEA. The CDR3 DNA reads TGTGCCAGCAGCCTTATCCGGGAACAAGAGACCCAGTACTTC. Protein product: CASSLIREQETQYF.

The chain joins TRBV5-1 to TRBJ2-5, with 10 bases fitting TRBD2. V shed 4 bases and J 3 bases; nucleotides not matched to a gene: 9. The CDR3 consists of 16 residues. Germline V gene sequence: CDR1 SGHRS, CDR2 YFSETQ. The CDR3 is CASSISLAGDKETQYF. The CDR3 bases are TGCGCCAGCAGCATCAGCCTAGCGGGGGACAAAGAGACCCAGTACTTC.

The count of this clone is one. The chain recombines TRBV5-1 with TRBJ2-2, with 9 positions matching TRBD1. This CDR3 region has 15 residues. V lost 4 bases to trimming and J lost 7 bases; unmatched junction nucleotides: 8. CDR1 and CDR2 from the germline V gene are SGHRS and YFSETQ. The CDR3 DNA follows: TGCGCCAGCAGCCCAGGACAGGGGTATGGCGGGGAGCTGTTTTTT. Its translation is CASSPGQGYGGELFF.

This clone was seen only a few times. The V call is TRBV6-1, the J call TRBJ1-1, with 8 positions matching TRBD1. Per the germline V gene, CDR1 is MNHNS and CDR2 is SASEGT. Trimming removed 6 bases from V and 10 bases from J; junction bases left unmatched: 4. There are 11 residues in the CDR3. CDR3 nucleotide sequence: TGTGCCAGCAGGAGACAGGGGACAGCTTTCTTT. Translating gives CASRRQGTAFF.

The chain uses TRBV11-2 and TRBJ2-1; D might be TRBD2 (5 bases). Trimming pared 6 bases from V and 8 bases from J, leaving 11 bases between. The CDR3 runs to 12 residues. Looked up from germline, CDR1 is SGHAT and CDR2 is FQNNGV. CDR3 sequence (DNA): TGTGCCAGCAGGGTTAGCGCCCATGAGCAGTTCTTC. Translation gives CASRVSAHEQFF.

CDR3 DNA: TGTGCCATCAGTGAGGACAGGTCCGTTAGTCAGCCCCAGCATTTT. Translated: CAISEDRSVSQPQHF. V and J are TRBV10-3 and TRBJ1-5; D perhaps matches TRBD1 (6 bases). The CDR3 consists of 15 residues. Germline values: CDR1 ENHRY, CDR2 SYGVKD. V dropped 2 bases and J dropped 6 bases, with 14 bases sitting between them.

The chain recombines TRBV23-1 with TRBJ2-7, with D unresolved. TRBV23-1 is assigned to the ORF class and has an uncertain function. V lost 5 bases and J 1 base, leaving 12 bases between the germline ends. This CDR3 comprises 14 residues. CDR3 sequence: CASSTDLRSYEQYF. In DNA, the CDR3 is TGCGCCAGCAGTACAGATCTCCGATCCTACGAGCAGTACTTC.

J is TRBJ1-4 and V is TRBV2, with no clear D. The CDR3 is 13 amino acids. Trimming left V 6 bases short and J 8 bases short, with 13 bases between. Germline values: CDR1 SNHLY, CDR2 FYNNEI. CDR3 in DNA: TGTGCCAGCAGCCGGGTCATAGGAGAAAAACTGTTTTTT. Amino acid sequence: CASSRVIGEKLFF.

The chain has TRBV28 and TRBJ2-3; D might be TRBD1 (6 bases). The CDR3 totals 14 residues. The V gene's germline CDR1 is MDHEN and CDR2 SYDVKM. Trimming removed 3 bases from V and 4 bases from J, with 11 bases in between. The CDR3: CASSFPEGADTQYF. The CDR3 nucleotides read TGTGCCAGCAGTTTCCCCGAGGGGGCAGATACGCAGTATTTT.

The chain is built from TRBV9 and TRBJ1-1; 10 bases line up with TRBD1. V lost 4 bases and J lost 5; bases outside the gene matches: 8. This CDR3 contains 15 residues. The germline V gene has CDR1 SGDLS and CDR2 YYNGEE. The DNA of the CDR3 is TGTGCCAGCAGCCTCTCGACAGGGGGCGAGACTGAAGCTTTCTTT. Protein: CASSLSTGGETEAFF.

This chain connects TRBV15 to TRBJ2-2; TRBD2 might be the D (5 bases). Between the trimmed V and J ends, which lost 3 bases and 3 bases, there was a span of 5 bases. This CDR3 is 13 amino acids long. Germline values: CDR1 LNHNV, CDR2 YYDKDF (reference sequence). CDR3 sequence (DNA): TGTGCCACCAGCAGTAGCGACACCGGGGAGCTGTTTTTT. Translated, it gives CATSSSDTGELFF.